The 23 T cell receptor beta chains presented below share a single source sample, sequenced in a study of shared clonotypes between healthy human individuals. Clones were read by immunoSEQ multiplex PCR, and TCRdb kept only the in-frame ones, dropping some. The table lists about 2.4 million clones, 93% of them singletons, with 0.36% in the top ten. Sequencing was done on a sample of naive CD4+ T cells from PBMCs. Indicated subset: CD45RA+ positively selected. The receptors were gathered from a man younger than 30 in good health. Some clones in this sample may be carry-over from other donors' samples.

This clone appeared a single time. The chain uses TRBV27 and TRBJ1-6, with 8 bases identical to TRBD1. From germline, CDR1 is MNHEY and CDR2 SMNVEV (reference sequence). V lost 5 bases to trimming and J lost 7 bases; unmatched junction nucleotides: 10. There are 16 residues in the CDR3. The DNA of the CDR3 is TGTGCCAGCAGTATCCTCGACAGGGGTGAGAATTCACCCCTCCACTTT. Its translation is CASSILDRGENSPLHF.

This clone has only one observation. The gene calls are TRBV5-1 and TRBJ2-7; D gene ambiguous. From germline, CDR1 is SGHRS and CDR2 YFSETQ. With 6 bases removed from V and 5 bases from J, the gap between germline ends came to 18 bases. The CDR3 consists of 14 residues. CDR3 protein: CASKQRLPNHEQYF. The CDR3 DNA reads TGCGCCAGCAAACAGAGGTTGCCTAATCACGAGCAGTACTTC.

This clone was picked up one time. Other nucleotide sequences in the sample specify the same CDR3. V and J are TRBV20-1 and TRBJ2-2; TRBD2 is a possible D gene (5 bases). The CDR3 has 11 amino acids. CDR1 DFQATT and CDR2 SNEGSKA come from the germline V gene (reference sequence). Trimming shortened V by 3 bases and J by 8 bases, and 7 bases separated the two germline ends. CDR3 in DNA: TGCAGTGCTAGCTCGGGGGGGGAGCTGTTTTTT. It specifies CSASSGGELFF.

V usage is TRBV5-1 and J usage is TRBJ2-7, with TRBD2 matching over 9 bases. The J segment lost 5 bases and the V segment lost 0 bases, leaving 6 bases of the junction unmatched. CDR3 length equals 15 residues. Germline V gene sequence: CDR1 SGHRS, CDR2 YFSETQ. The CDR3 spells CASSLVSGRTDEQYF. CDR3 in DNA: TGCGCCAGCAGCTTGGTCAGCGGGAGGACCGACGAGCAGTACTTC.

The rearrangement links TRBV25-1 to TRBJ1-6, with D possibly being TRBD1 (5 bases). Trimming removed 3 bases at V and 9 bases at J, with 15 bases between. This CDR3 is built from 15 residues. CDR1 and CDR2 from the germline V gene are MGHDK and SYGVNS. The CDR3 sequence: CASSDPAGSGSPLHF. Here the CDR3 DNA reads TGTGCCAGCAGTGACCCCGCAGGGAGTGGTTCACCCCTCCACTTT.

The chain joins TRBV7-2 to TRBJ2-7; D is perhaps TRBD2 (5 bases). The germline gives CDR1 SGHTA, CDR2 FQGNSA. The CDR3 contains 14 residues. Between the trimmed V and J ends, which lost 7 bases and 0 bases, there was a span of 13 bases. CDR3 amino acids: CASTYAGISYEQYF. The DNA of the CDR3 is TGTGCCAGCACCTATGCGGGTATCTCCTACGAGCAGTACTTC.

V and J are TRBV28 and TRBJ1-4; no firm D call. The germline V and J ends were trimmed by 10 bases and 8 bases, with 14 bases remaining between them. Germline values: CDR1 MDHEN, CDR2 SYDVKM. CDR3 length: 12 residues. CDR3 protein: CAIKTGSEKLFF. In nucleotides, the CDR3 is TGTGCCATCAAGACGGGTTCGGAAAAACTGTTTTTT.

This chain joins TRBV5-1 and TRBJ2-5, with D perhaps TRBD1 or TRBD2 (5 bases each). V lost 4 bases, J lost 1 base, and 17 bases lay in between. The germline CDR1 and CDR2 sequences are SGHRS and YFSETQ. The CDR3 runs to 16 residues. The CDR3 loop is CASSHRKGTFQETQYF. As DNA, the CDR3 is TGCGCCAGCAGCCACCGTAAGGGGACCTTCCAAGAGACCCAGTACTTC. Filled out from reference TRBV5-1 and TRBJ2-5, the complete variable domain reads KAGVTQTPRYLIKTRGQQVTLSCSPISGHRSVSWYQQTPGQGLQFLFEYFSETQRNKGNFPGRFSGRQFSNSRSEMNVSTLELGDSALYLCASSHRKGTFQETQYFGPGTRLLVL.

The V call is TRBV5-4, the J call TRBJ1-2; unclear D gene. CDR3 length: 14 residues. Germline CDR1 is SGHNT and CDR2 is YYREEE (reference sequence). V dropped 0 bases and J dropped 4 bases, with 10 bases sitting between them. The DNA for the CDR3 is TGTGCCAGCAGCTTGGAGCTCCCCGGCTATGGCTACACCTTC. As protein: CASSLELPGYGYTF. Based on the CDR3 plus reference TRBV5-4 and TRBJ1-2, the full variable domain is ETGVTQSPTHLIKTRGQQVTLRCSSQSGHNTVSWYQQALGQGPQFIFQYYREEENGRGNFPPRFSGLQFPNYSSELNVNALELDDSALYLCASSLELPGYGYTFGSGTRLTVV.

To note about this clone: The sample carries other DNA sequences with the same CDR3. This chain links TRBV18 with TRBJ2-5; TRBD1 aligns across 11 bases. Germline V gene sequence: CDR1 KGHSH, CDR2 LQKENI. The CDR3 is 15 amino acids. With V trimmed by 2 bases and J by 3 bases, 2 bases remained unmatched. Here the CDR3 reads CASSPRTGGEETQYF. CDR3 in DNA: TGTGCCAGCTCACCAAGGACAGGGGGCGAAGAGACCCAGTACTTC. The whole variable domain, remainder taken from reference TRBV18 and TRBJ2-5, is NAGVMQNPRHLVRRRGQEARLRCSPMKGHSHVYWYRQLPEEGLKFMVYLQKENIIDESGMPKERFSAEFPKEGPSILRIQQVVRGDSAAYFCASSPRTGGEETQYFGPGTRLLVL.

The genes are TRBV7-9 and TRBJ2-7; TRBD2 matches at 11 bases. Looked up from germline, CDR1 is SEHNR and CDR2 is FQNEAQ (reference sequence). The CDR3 is 14 residues long. V was pared by 6 bases and J by 6 bases, with 7 bases of the junction left unmatched. The CDR3 is CASRLTSGSGEQYF. The DNA of the CDR3 is TGTGCCAGCAGACTAACTAGCGGGAGTGGCGAGCAGTACTTC.

This chain joins TRBV4-2 and TRBJ1-2; D is undetermined. Germline V gene data show CDR1 as LGHNA and CDR2 as YNFKEQ. The CDR3 sequence is 13 residues long. Deletions cut 0 bases from V and 6 bases from J, with 8 bases between. The CDR3 bases are TGTGCCAGCAGCCAAGATCGTCAGAATGGCTACACCTTC. Translating gives CASSQDRQNGYTF.

This chain links TRBV5-4 with TRBJ1-1, with a possible D match to TRBD1 (6 bases). V was pared by 5 bases and J by 5 bases, with 16 bases between. The CDR3 has 14 residues. CDR1 and CDR2 from the germline V gene are SGHNT and YYREEE (reference sequence). The DNA for the CDR3 is TGTGCCAGCAGACGGGTAGGGGGAGAGACTGAAGCTTTCTTT. Protein: CASRRVGGETEAFF.

Points on this clone: Other DNA sequences in this specimen translate into the identical CDR3. The genes are TRBV15 and TRBJ2-7; D possibly corresponds to TRBD2 (5 bases). V was cut by 1 base and J by 0 bases, with 7 bases left in between. Germline V CDR1 and CDR2: LNHNV, YYDKDF (reference sequence). This CDR3 spans 14 amino acids. This CDR3 is CATSRGRGSYEQYF. CDR3 DNA: TGTGCCACCAGCAGAGGTCGGGGCTCCTACGAGCAGTACTTC.

A remark on this clone: Other DNA sequences in this sample translate to the same CDR3. The chain combines TRBV6-5 with TRBJ2-7, with no clear D. The ends were cut back, 4 bases at V and 3 bases at J, with 7 bases in the middle. The CDR3 has 12 amino acids. Germline lookup yields CDR1 MNHEY and CDR2 SVGAGI. DNA for the CDR3: TGTGCCAGCAGTTCTAGAAGCTACGAGCAGTACTTC. It codes for CASSSRSYEQYF.

This chain connects TRBV4-2 to TRBJ2-6; TRBD1 might be the D (6 bases). The CDR3 contains 14 residues. V lost 0 bases, J lost 8 bases, and 8 bases lay in between. Germline V gene data show CDR1 as LGHNA and CDR2 as YNFKEQ. CDR3 sequence (DNA): TGTGCCAGCAGCCAAGATCAGGGGACCAACGTCCTGACTTTC. It yields the protein CASSQDQGTNVLTF.

This chain links TRBV11-3 with TRBJ2-2, with D possibly being TRBD1 (6 bases). Trimming stripped 5 bases from V and 4 bases from J, with 11 bases between. Germline loops: CDR1 SGHNT, CDR2 YENEEA. The CDR3 covers 14 residues. Written as DNA, the CDR3 is TGTGCCAGCAGCGGACGGACAGTCACCGGGGAGCTGTTTTTT. It codes for CASSGRTVTGELFF.

In the case of this clone: Other DNA sequences within the sample encode an identical CDR3. This sequence joins TRBV28 and TRBJ1-2; D call uncertain. This CDR3 is 13 amino acids long. The V gene lost 2 bases and the J gene lost 0 bases, with 4 bases spanning the gap. Germline lookup yields CDR1 MDHEN and CDR2 SYDVKM. CDR3 sequence reads: CASSLQPNYGYTF. In nucleotides, the CDR3 is TGTGCCAGCAGTTTACAGCCTAACTATGGCTACACCTTC.

V is TRBV15 and J is TRBJ1-3; D gene unclear. Germline CDR1 LNHNV, CDR2 YYDKDF (reference sequence). This CDR3 is 16 amino acids long. Trimming left V 1 base short and J 4 bases short, with 14 bases between. Written as DNA, the CDR3 is TGTGCCACCAGCAGAGGACTCGGGTCTCTCGGAAACACCATATATTTT. This codes for CATSRGLGSLGNTIYF.

This clone has only one observation. V and J are TRBV6-6 and TRBJ2-7, with D tentatively TRBD1 (6 bases). CDR1 is MNHNY, CDR2 SVGAGI, per germline (reference sequence). There are 13 residues in the CDR3. The ends were cut back, 2 bases at V and 5 bases at J, with 10 bases in the middle. Here the CDR3 DNA reads TGTGCCAGCAGTTACGGGGGCAGAGACGAGCAGTACTTC. This encodes CASSYGGRDEQYF.

The gene calls are TRBV7-2 and TRBJ1-3; maybe TRBD1 (6 bases). CDR3 length: 17 residues. V was trimmed by 5 bases and J by 0 bases, leaving 17 bases between them. Germline V lookup: CDR1 SGHTA, CDR2 FQGNSA. Here the CDR3 reads CASSLRAPDSSGNTIYF. Written as DNA, the CDR3 is TGTGCCAGCAGCCTAAGGGCGCCGGACAGCTCTGGAAACACCATATATTTT.

The rearrangement joins TRBV7-9 to TRBJ1-2, with TRBD1 identical over 8 bases. CDR1 and CDR2 (germline): SEHNR, FQNEAQ (reference sequence). The ends lost 6 bases at V and 2 bases at J; junction bases unmatched: 5. The CDR3 extends over 14 amino acids. CDR3 loop: CASRSGGANYGYTF. For the CDR3, the DNA is TGTGCCAGCAGATCAGGGGGCGCGAACTATGGCTACACCTTC.

The CDR3 DNA reads TGTGCCAGCAGCTTAGCGGGAGCGGACATTCAGTACTTC. Protein: CASSLAGADIQYF. The chain uses TRBV7-2 and TRBJ2-4; a weak D match, TRBD2 (5 bases). V lost 0 bases, J lost 8 bases, and 8 bases lay in between. The germline gives CDR1 SGHTA, CDR2 FQGNSA. The CDR3 consists of 13 residues.